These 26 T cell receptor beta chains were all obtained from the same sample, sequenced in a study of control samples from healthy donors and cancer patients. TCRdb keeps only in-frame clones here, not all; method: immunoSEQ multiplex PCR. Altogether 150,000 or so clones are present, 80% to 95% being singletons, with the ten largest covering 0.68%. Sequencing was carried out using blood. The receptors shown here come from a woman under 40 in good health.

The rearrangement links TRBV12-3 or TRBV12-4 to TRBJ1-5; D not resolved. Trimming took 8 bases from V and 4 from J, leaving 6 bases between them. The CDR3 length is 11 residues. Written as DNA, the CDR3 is TGTGCCAGCGGGCGTAATCAGCCCCAGCATTTT. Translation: CASGRNQPQHF.

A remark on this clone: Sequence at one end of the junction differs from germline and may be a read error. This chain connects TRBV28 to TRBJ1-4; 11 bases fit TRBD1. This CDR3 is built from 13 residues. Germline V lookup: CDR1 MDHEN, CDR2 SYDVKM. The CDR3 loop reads CASSLKMGQGGVF. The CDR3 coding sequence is TGTGCCAGCAGTTTAAAAATGGGACAGGGGGGAGTTTTT.

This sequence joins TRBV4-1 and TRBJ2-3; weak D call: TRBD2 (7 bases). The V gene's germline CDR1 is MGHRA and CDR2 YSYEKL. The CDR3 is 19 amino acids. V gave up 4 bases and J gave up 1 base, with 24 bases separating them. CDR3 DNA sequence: TGCGCCAGCAGCCCGTACACTTCCCAAGAGGGGGGGGGCACAGATACGCAGTATTTT. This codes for CASSPYTSQEGGGTDTQYF.

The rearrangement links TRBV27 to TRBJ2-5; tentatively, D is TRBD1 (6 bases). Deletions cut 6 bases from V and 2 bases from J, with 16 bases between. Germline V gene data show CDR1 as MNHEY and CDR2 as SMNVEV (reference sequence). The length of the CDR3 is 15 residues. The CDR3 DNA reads TGTGCCAGCAGCTGGACAGCTAACAATCAAGAGACCCAGTACTTC. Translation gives CASSWTANNQETQYF.

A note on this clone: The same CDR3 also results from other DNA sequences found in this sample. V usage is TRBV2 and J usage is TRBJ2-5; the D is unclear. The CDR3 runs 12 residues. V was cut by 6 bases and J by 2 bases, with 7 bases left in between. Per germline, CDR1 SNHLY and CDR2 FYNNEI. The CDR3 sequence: CASSETQETQYF. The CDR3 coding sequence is TGTGCCAGCAGCGAGACTCAAGAGACCCAGTACTTC.

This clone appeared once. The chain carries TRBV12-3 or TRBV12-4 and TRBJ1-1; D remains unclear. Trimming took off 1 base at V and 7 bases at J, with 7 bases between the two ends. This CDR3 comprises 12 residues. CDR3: CASSLGHLEAFF. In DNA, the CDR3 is TGTGCCAGCAGTTTAGGACACCTTGAAGCTTTCTTT.

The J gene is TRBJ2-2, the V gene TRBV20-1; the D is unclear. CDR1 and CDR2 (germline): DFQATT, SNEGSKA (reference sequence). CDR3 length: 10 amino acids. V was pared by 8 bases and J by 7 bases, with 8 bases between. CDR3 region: CSINHGELFF. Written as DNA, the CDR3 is TGCAGTATTAATCACGGGGAGCTGTTTTTT.

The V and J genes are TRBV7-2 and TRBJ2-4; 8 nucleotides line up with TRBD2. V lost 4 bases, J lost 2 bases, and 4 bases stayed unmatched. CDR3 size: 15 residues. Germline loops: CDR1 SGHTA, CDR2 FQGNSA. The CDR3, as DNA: TGTGCCAGCAGCTCGGGAGGGACAACCAAAAACATTCAGTACTTC. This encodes CASSSGGTTKNIQYF.

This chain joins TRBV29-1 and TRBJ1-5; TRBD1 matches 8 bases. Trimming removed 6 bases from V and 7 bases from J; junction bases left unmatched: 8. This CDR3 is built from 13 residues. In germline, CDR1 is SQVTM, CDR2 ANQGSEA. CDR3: CSVGQGRAQPQHF. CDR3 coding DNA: TGCAGCGTCGGACAGGGAAGAGCACAGCCCCAGCATTTT.

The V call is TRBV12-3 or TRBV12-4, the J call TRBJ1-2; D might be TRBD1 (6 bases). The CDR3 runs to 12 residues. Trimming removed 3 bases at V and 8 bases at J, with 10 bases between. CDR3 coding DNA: TGTGCCAGCAGTTTTGACAGGACCGGCTACACCTTC. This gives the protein CASSFDRTGYTF.

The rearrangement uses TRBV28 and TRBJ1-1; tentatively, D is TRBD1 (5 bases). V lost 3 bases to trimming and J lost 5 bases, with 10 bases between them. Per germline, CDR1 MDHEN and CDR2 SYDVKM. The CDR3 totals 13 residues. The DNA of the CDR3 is TGTGCCAGCAGTTTGCCAGGGAGAACTGAAGCTTTCTTT. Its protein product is CASSLPGRTEAFF. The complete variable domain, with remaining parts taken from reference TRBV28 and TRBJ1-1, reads DVKVTQSSRYLVKRTGEKVFLECVQDMDHENMFWYRQDPGLGLRLIYFSYDVKMKEKGDIPEGYSVSREKKERFSLILESASTNQTSMYLCASSLPGRTEAFFGQGTRLTVV.

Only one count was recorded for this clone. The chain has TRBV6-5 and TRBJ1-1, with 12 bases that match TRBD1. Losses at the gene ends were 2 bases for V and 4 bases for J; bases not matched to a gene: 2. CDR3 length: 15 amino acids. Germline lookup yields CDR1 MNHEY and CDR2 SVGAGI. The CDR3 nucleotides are TGTGCCAGCAGTTACGGGACAGGGGGCGGCACTGAAGCTTTCTTT. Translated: CASSYGTGGGTEAFF.

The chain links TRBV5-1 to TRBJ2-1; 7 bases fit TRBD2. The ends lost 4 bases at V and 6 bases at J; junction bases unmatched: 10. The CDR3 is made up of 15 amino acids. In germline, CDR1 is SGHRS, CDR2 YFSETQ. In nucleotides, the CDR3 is TGCGCCAGCAGCATAGGACTAGAACCCGGCAATGAGCAGTTCTTC. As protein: CASSIGLEPGNEQFF.

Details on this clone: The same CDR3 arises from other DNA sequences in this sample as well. CDR3 nucleotides: TGCGCCAGCAGCTTGGCTCAGGGGCACGACGAGCAGTACTTC. Residues: CASSLAQGHDEQYF. The chain has TRBV5-1 and TRBJ2-7, with D tentatively TRBD1 (6 bases). Germline V gives CDR1 SGHRS, CDR2 YFSETQ. The CDR3 runs 14 residues. Trimming cost V 0 bases and J 5 bases, with 12 bases left between them.

DNA of the CDR3: TGTGCCAGCAGACCCGGGACTCAAAGGGGGAATGAGCAGTTCTTC. Its protein is CASRPGTQRGNEQFF. The chain combines TRBV6-5 with TRBJ2-1; D is perhaps TRBD1 or TRBD2 (6 bases each). The V end lost 6 bases, the J end lost 7 bases, and 19 bases lay between the germline ends. The CDR3 covers 15 residues. The germline V gene has CDR1 MNHEY and CDR2 SVGAGI.

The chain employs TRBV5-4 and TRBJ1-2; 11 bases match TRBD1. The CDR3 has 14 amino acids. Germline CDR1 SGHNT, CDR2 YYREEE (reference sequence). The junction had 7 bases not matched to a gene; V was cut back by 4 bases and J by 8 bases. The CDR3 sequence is CASSRPGTGGGYTF. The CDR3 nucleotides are TGTGCCAGCAGCCGTCCCGGGACAGGGGGAGGCTACACCTTC.

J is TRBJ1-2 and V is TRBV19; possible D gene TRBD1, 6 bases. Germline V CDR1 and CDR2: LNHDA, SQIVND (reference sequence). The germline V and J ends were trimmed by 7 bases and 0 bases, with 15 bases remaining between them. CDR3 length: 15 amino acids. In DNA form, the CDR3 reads TGTGCCAGTACCCGGACAGTAGAATCTAACTATGGCTACACCTTC. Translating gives CASTRTVESNYGYTF.

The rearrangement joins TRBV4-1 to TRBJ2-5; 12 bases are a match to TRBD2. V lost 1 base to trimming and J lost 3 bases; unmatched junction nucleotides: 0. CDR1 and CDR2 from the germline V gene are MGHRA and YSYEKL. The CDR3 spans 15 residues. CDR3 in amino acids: CASSQGTSGKETQYF. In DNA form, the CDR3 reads TGCGCCAGCAGCCAAGGGACTAGCGGGAAAGAGACCCAGTACTTC.

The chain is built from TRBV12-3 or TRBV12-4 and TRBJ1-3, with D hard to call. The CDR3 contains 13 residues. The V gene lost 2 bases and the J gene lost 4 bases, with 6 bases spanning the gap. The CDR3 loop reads CASSLTSGNTIYF. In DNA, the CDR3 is TGTGCCAGCAGTTTAACCTCGGGAAACACCATATATTTT.

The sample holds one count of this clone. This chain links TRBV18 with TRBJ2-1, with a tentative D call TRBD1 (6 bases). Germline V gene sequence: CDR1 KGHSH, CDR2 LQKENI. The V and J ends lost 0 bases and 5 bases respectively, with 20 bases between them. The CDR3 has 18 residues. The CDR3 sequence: CASSPPYPRGYGNNEQFF. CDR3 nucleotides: TGTGCCAGCTCACCACCGTATCCCAGGGGATATGGGAACAATGAGCAGTTCTTC.

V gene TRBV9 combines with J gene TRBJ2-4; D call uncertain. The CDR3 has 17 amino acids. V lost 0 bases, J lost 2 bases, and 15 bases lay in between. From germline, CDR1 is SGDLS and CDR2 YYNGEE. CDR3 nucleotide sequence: TGTGCCAGCAGCGTAGGAGGCAGCCAACTCTCCAAAAACATTCAGTACTTC. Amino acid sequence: CASSVGGSQLSKNIQYF.

CDR3 sequence (DNA): TGTGCCAGCAGCTCAACAGGGGGCTCTGGAAACACCATATATTTT. It yields the protein CASSSTGGSGNTIYF. The V call is TRBV5-6, the J call TRBJ1-3; 8 nucleotides match TRBD1. This CDR3 region has 15 residues. The V and J ends lost 3 bases and 0 bases, in that order; junction bases with no gene match: 2. CDR1 is SGHDT, CDR2 YYEEEE, per germline.

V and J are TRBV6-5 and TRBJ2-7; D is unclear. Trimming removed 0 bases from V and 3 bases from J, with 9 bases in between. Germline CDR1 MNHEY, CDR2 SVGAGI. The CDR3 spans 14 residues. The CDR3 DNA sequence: TGTGCCAGCAGTTACTCGATACGGAACTACGAGCAGTACTTC. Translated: CASSYSIRNYEQYF.

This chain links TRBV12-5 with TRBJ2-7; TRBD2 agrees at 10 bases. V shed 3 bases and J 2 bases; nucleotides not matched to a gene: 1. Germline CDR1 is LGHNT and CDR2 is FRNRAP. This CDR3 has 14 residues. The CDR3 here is CASGLAGGPYEQYF. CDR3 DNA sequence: TGTGCTAGTGGTTTAGCGGGAGGGCCCTACGAGCAGTACTTC. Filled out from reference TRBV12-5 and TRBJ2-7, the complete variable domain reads DARVTQTPRHKVTEMGQEVTMRCQPILGHNTVFWYRQTMMQGLELLAYFRNRAPLDDSGMPKDRFSAEMPDATLATLKIQPSEPRDSAVYFCASGLAGGPYEQYFGPGTRLTVT.

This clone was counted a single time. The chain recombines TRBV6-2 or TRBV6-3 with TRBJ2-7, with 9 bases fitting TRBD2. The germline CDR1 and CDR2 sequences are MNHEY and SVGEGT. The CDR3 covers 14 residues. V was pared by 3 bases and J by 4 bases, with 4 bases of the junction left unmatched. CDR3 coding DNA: TGTGCCAGCAGTTATACTAGCGGGCGGTACGAGCAGTACTTC. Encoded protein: CASSYTSGRYEQYF.

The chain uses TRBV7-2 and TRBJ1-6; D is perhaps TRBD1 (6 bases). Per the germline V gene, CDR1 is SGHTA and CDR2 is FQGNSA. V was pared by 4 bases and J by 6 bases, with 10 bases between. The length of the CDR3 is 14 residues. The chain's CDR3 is CASSSYRVNSPLHF. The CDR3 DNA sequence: TGTGCCAGCAGCTCCTACAGGGTTAATTCACCCCTCCACTTT.